This T cell receptor (beta chain) was profiled in a study of sequential checkpoint blockade in melanoma. Study details: Both treatment sequences were followed by maintenance nivolumab. Under 25 patients had matched tumor biopsies before treatment and at week 13 after nivolumab or ipilimumab alone.

The study, taken as a whole, reports: Mutational load did not correlate with tumor T-cell fraction or clonality.

As for this clone: What it binds is unknown.

The sample's treatment: randomized to nivolumab then ipilimumab (arm A) or the reverse (arm B). DNA-damaging chemotherapy had not been given to any patient beforehand. Method: immunoSEQ multiplex PCR; TCRdb's copy keeps in-frame clones and lacks some. The sample lists about 21,000 clones, under 30% seen once, with approximately 7% in the top ten. The CDR3 spans 18 residues. The germline CDR1 and CDR2 sequences are SGHDN and FVKESK. V gave up 6 bases and J gave up 0 bases, with 18 bases separating them. This chain links TRBV14 with TRBJ2-6; maybe TRBD1 (6 bases). The sample consisted of tumor tissue (inferred from file names), taken from a patient given nivolumab and ipilimumab in sequence. This TCR came from a human donor with melanoma. Here the CDR3 DNA reads TGTGCCAGCAGTCGAACTGACAGGAGCCGCTCTGGGGCCAACGTCCTGACTTTC. Its protein is CASSRTDRSRSGANVLTF.